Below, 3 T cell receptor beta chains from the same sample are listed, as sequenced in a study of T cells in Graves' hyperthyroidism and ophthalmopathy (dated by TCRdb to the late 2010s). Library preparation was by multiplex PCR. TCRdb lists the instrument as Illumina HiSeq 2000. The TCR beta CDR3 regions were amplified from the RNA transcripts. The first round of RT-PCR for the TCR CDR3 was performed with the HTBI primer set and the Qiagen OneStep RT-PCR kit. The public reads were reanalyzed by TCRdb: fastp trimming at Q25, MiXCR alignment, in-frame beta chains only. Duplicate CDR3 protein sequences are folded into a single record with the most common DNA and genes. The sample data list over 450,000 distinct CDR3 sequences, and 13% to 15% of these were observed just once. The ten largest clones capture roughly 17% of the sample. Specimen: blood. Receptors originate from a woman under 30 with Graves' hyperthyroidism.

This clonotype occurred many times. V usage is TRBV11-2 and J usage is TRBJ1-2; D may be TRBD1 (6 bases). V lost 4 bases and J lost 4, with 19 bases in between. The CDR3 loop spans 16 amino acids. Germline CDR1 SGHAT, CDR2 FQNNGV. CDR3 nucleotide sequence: TGTGCCAGCAGCTCAGAGTTGGGGGGCTTCGGCTATGGCTACACCTTC. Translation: CASSSELGGFGYGYTF. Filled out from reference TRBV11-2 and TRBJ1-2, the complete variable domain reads EAGVAQSPRYKIIEKRQSVAFWCNPISGHATLYWYQQILGQGPKLLIQFQNNGVVDDSQLPKDRFSAERLKGVDSTLKIQPAKLEDSAVYLCASSSELGGFGYGYTFGSGTRLTVV.

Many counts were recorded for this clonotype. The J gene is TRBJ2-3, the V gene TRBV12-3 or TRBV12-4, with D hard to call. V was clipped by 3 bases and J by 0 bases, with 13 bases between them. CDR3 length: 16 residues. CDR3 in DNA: TGTGCCAGCAGTTTGGGTAGCTCCCCTAGCACAGATACGCAGTATTTT. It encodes CASSLGSSPSTDTQYF.

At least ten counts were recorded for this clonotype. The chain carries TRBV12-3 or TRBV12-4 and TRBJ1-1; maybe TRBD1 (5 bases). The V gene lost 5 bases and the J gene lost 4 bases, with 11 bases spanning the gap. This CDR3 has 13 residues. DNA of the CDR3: TGTGCCAGCAGTGACCAGGGATTCACTGAAGCTTTCTTT. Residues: CASSDQGFTEAFF.